These 19 T cell receptor beta chains originate from one sample sequenced in a study of CD8+ T cells in alopecia areata. TCR sequencing used cDNA made by reverse transcription of extracted RNA. TCRdb keeps only in-frame clones here, not all; method: immunoSEQ multiplex PCR. The sample shows 160,000 or so clones, around 58% of them seen only once. Regarding treatment: oral pan-JAK inhibitor, 5-10 mg twice daily. Specimen: CD4+ T cells sorted from blood, collected at approximately week 56, from a patient treated with tofacitinib. The receptors shown here come from a human donor with alopecia areata.

This clone has only a few counts. The J gene is TRBJ1-5, the V gene TRBV11-2; 9 positions agree with TRBD1. Germline values: CDR1 SGHAT, CDR2 FQNNGV. The CDR3 totals 13 residues. J was trimmed by 6 bases and V by 5 bases; bases with no gene match: 2. CDR3 DNA: TGTGCCAGCAGCGAACAGGGGGCTCAGCCCCAGCATTTT. It specifies CASSEQGAQPQHF.

This clone was seen a handful of times. A read error may account for a junction end that differs from germline. The chain employs TRBV5-1 and TRBJ2-7, with D hard to call. The CDR3 has 13 residues. Germline V gene lookup returns CDR1 SGHRS and CDR2 YFSETQ. The CDR3 spells CASSTRATYEQYF. CDR3 DNA sequence: TGTGCCAGCAGCACCCGGGCCACCTACGAGCAGTACTTC.

In DNA form, the CDR3 reads TGCAGCTCGAGGACAGGGCTGACCTACAATGAGCAGTTCTTC. This sequence encodes CSSRTGLTYNEQFF. This chain connects TRBV29-1 to TRBJ2-1; TRBD1 matches at 8 bases. The V gene's germline CDR1 is SQVTM and CDR2 ANQGSEA. The length of the CDR3 is 14 residues. Trimming removed 8 bases from V and 2 bases from J; junction bases left unmatched: 8.

V is TRBV19 and J is TRBJ1-6; D gene uncertain. CDR1 and CDR2 from the germline V gene are LNHDA and SQIVND (reference sequence). Trimming pared 8 bases from V and 13 bases from J, leaving 15 bases between. This CDR3 contains 12 residues. CDR3 protein: CASAVREGPLHF. The CDR3 nucleotides are TGTGCCAGTGCGGTTAGGGAAGGCCCCCTCCACTTT.

The rearrangement links TRBV30 to TRBJ2-5, with D perhaps matching TRBD1 or TRBD2 (5 bases each). In germline, CDR1 is GTSNPN, CDR2 SVGIG (reference sequence). V dropped 0 bases and J dropped 5 bases, with 13 bases sitting between them. This CDR3 is built from 14 residues. CDR3 amino acids: CAWSVRGLPETQYF. The CDR3 DNA is TGTGCCTGGAGTGTACGGGGCTTACCGGAGACCCAGTACTTC.

The chain combines TRBV9 with TRBJ1-2, with 7 bases aligning to TRBD1. In germline, CDR1 is SGDLS, CDR2 YYNGEE. This CDR3 has 13 amino acids. V lost 5 bases, J lost 4 bases, and 5 bases stayed unmatched. In DNA, the CDR3 is TGTGCCAGCAGTAAGGACAGGCTCTATGGCTACACCTTC. Translating gives CASSKDRLYGYTF.

The chain is built from TRBV29-1 and TRBJ2-7; D possibly corresponds to TRBD2 (5 bases). The germline gives CDR1 SQVTM, CDR2 ANQGSEA. The CDR3 covers 14 residues. V lost 7 bases to trimming and J lost 3 bases, with 19 bases between them. The CDR3 is CSALAGLHSYEQYF. CDR3 bases: TGCAGCGCCCTAGCAGGACTGCATAGCTACGAGCAGTACTTC.

The rearrangement links TRBV6-1 to TRBJ2-7; D possibly corresponds to TRBD2 (6 bases). Germline loops: CDR1 MNHNS, CDR2 SASEGT. Trimming took off 6 bases at V and 4 bases at J, with 13 bases between the two ends. The CDR3 length is 13 residues. CDR3 region: CASSYRTTYEQYF. CDR3 bases: TGTGCCAGCAGCTACAGGACTACATACGAGCAGTACTTC.

The chain uses TRBV4-2 and TRBJ2-3; 7 bases are a match to TRBD2. V dropped 4 bases and J dropped 4; count of bases not matched to a gene: 14. Germline V gene data show CDR1 as LGHNA and CDR2 as YNFKEQ. This CDR3 has 17 amino acids. As DNA, the CDR3 is TGTGCCAGCAGCCTAGGGACTACTATGCCCACACCAGATACGCAGTATTTT. Translating gives CASSLGTTMPTPDTQYF.

The chain combines TRBV19 with TRBJ1-1, with 10 bases that match TRBD1. The V gene's germline CDR1 is LNHDA and CDR2 SQIVND (reference sequence). This CDR3 has 15 residues. With V trimmed by 7 bases and J by 4 bases, 9 bases remained unmatched. DNA of the CDR3: TGTGCCAGTACCGACAGGGGGCGAGGGAGCACTGAAGCTTTCTTT. It specifies CASTDRGRGSTEAFF.

The V and J genes are TRBV30 and TRBJ1-1; D uncertain. This CDR3 is 13 amino acids long. From germline, CDR1 is GTSNPN and CDR2 SVGIG (reference sequence). V lost 4 bases to trimming and J lost 3 bases, with 12 bases between them. The CDR3 bases are TGTGCCTGGACCCTCACCCGGTACACTGAAGCTTTCTTT. Translation gives CAWTLTRYTEAFF. Variable domain in full (rest from reference TRBV30 and TRBJ1-1): SQTIHQWPATLVQPVGSPLSLECTVEGTSNPNLYWYRQAAGRGLQLLFYSVGIGQISSEVPQNLSASRPQDRQFILSSKKLLLSDSGFYLCAWTLTRYTEAFFGQGTRLTVV.

The chain couples TRBV29-1 to TRBJ1-3; possible D gene TRBD1, 6 bases. This CDR3 is 15 amino acids long. The V end was cut by 6 bases, the J end by 4 bases, with 19 bases between. Germline V CDR1 and CDR2: SQVTM, ANQGSEA. The CDR3 DNA sequence: TGCAGCGTCGGGGGTTCCGGGACAAAGGGAAACACCATATATTTT. Amino acid sequence: CSVGGSGTKGNTIYF. Using reference TRBV29-1 and TRBJ1-3 for the parts outside the CDR3, the full variable domain is SAVISQKPSRDICQRGTSLTIQCQVDSQVTMMFWYRQQPGQSLTLIATANQGSEATYESGFVIDKFPISRPNLTFSTLTVSNMSPEDSSIYLCSVGGSGTKGNTIYFGEGSWLTVV.

This chain links TRBV7-2 with TRBJ2-1; D not resolved. The CDR3 is made up of 13 amino acids. V was clipped by 3 bases and J by 10 bases, with 13 bases between them. Germline lookup yields CDR1 SGHTA and CDR2 FQGNSA. The CDR3 coding sequence is TGTGCCAGCAGCTTCAAGCCCAGAGCGGAGCAGTTCTTC. Its translation: CASSFKPRAEQFF.

V is TRBV7-9 and J is TRBJ2-5; D not certain. Germline V gene lookup returns CDR1 SEHNR and CDR2 FQNEAQ (reference sequence). The CDR3 consists of 15 residues. Trimming took 5 bases from V and 1 from J, leaving 14 bases between them. This CDR3 reads CASSHQVLVQETQYF. CDR3 nucleotides: TGTGCCAGCAGCCATCAGGTTCTGGTCCAAGAGACCCAGTACTTC. Together with reference TRBV7-9 and TRBJ2-5, the CDR3 gives the full variable domain: DTGVSQNPRHKITKRGQNVTFRCDPISEHNRLYWYRQTLGQGPEFLTYFQNEAQLEKSRLLSDRFSAERPKGSFSTLEIQRTEQGDSAMYLCASSHQVLVQETQYFGPGTRLLVL.

The V call is TRBV4-1, the J call TRBJ2-5; a weak D match, TRBD1 (5 bases). This CDR3 contains 17 residues. Germline V gives CDR1 MGHRA, CDR2 YSYEKL. V gave up 0 bases and J gave up 2 bases, with 16 bases separating them. The CDR3 sequence is CASSQDQEVAGQETQYF. The CDR3 DNA reads TGCGCCAGCAGCCAAGATCAGGAAGTGGCAGGGCAAGAGACCCAGTACTTC.

The chain links TRBV5-6 to TRBJ2-7; no reliable D call. CDR3 length equals 16 residues. V lost 4 bases and J lost 2, with 19 bases in between. Germline V gene data show CDR1 as SGHDT and CDR2 as YYEEEE. CDR3 in amino acids: CASSLQYAGPAYEQYF. The CDR3 DNA reads TGTGCCAGCAGCCTCCAATATGCAGGTCCCGCCTACGAGCAGTACTTC.

This clone was observed once. As DNA, the CDR3 is TGCAGCGTCCAGCGGCAGGGTAAGAACACTGAAGCTTTCTTT. Its translation: CSVQRQGKNTEAFF. The chain is built from TRBV29-1 and TRBJ1-1; tentative D call: TRBD1 (5 bases). Germline V gene sequence: CDR1 SQVTM, CDR2 ANQGSEA. This CDR3 spans 14 amino acids. V lost 6 bases and J 1 base, leaving 15 bases between the germline ends.

This clone was recorded a few times. The V call is TRBV2, the J call TRBJ1-1; D ambiguous. V was cut by 3 bases and J by 4 bases, with 9 bases left in between. Germline-derived CDR1 and CDR2 are SNHLY and FYNNEI. This CDR3 is built from 13 residues. CDR3 nucleotide sequence: TGTGCCAGCAGTGATAACCGGGCCACTGAAGCTTTCTTT. It encodes CASSDNRATEAFF.

The J gene is TRBJ1-6, the V gene TRBV9; D is perhaps TRBD1 (5 bases). The CDR3 is made up of 14 amino acids. V was clipped by 2 bases and J by 7 bases, with 10 bases between them. Germline V gives CDR1 SGDLS, CDR2 YYNGEE. This CDR3 is CASSVTETNSPLHF. CDR3 DNA: TGTGCCAGCAGCGTGACAGAAACGAATTCACCCCTCCACTTT.